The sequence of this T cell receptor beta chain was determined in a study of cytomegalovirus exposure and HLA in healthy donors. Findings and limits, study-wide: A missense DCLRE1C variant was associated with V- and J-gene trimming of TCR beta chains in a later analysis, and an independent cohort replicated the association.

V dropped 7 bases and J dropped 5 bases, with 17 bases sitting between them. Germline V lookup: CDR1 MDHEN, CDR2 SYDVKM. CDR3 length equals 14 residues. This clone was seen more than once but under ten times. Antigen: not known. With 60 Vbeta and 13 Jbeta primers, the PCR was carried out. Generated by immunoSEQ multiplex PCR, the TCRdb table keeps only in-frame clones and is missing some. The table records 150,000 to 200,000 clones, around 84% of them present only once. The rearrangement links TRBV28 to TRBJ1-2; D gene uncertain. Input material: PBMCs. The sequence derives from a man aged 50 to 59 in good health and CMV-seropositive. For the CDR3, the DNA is TGTGCCAGCAACCCGGCAGACTCTAGGTATGGCTACACCTTC. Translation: CASNPADSRYGYTF.